This TCR beta chain was recovered during a study of regulatory T cells in long-lasting Graves disease. Study conclusions and caveats: Newly diagnosed patients shared about a thousand public clonotypes; persistent patients shared about 2,700.

V gave up 1 base and J gave up 1 base, with 7 bases separating them. CDR1 is KGHSH and CDR2 is LQKENI in the germline V gene. This CDR3 has 14 amino acids. Arm-PCR of CDR3 regions with iRepertoire HTBI primers generated TCR beta libraries. TCRdb called the multiplex PCR reads again in MiXCR, with one record for every CDR3 protein. The table has 400,000 to 500,000 distinct CDR3 sequences, 16% seen once. This clonotype was counted at least ten times. The antigen is not known. As to time point: newly diagnosed GD, antithyroid drugs for less than 3 months. PBMC-derived RNA was used for the TCR library. The same data also contributed to another study, on T cells in Graves' hyperthyroidism and ophthalmopathy. That work contributes: Diagnosis of hyperthyroidism was new in patients aged 18 to 65, and its duration was under 2 months.

Specimen: peripheral blood mononuclear cells (PBMCs), collected at new diagnosis, from a patient treated with antithyroid drugs. The clonotype comes from a woman under 40 with Graves disease. The rearrangement uses TRBV18 and TRBJ1-1; D gene unclear. The chain's CDR3 is CASSPRGRNTEAFF. For the CDR3, the DNA is TGTGCCAGCTCACCACGGGGTCGGAACACTGAAGCTTTCTTT.